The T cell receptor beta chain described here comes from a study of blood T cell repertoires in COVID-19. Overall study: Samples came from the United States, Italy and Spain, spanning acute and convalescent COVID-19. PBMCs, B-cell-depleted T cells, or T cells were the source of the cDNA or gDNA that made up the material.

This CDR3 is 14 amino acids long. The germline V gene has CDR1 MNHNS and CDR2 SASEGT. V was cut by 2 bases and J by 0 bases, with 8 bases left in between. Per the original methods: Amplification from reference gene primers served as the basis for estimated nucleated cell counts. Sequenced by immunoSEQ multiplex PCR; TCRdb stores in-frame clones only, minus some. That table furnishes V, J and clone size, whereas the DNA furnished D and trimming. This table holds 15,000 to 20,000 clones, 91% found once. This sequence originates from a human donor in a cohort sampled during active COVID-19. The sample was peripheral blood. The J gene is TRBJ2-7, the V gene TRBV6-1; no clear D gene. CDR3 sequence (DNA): TGTGCCAGCAGTGAACTACAGCACTCCTACGAGCAGTACTTC. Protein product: CASSELQHSYEQYF.